This T cell receptor (beta chain) is drawn from a study of beta chain features in type 1 diabetes. Findings and caveats of the study: Individuals with type 1 diabetes displayed fewer insertions and more deletions at VDJ junctions. Healthy donors had naive, central memory and Treg TCRB repertoires that appeared less similar than those seen among patients. In all four CD4+ subsets, TCRB CDR3 length was significantly, moderately reduced in type 1 diabetes.

Trimming stripped 2 bases from V and 3 bases from J, with 9 bases between. Germline V gene sequence: CDR1 MNHEY, CDR2 SMNVEV (reference sequence). The CDR3 extends over 14 amino acids. This clone was recorded a few times. Its antigen is as yet unknown. The study reverse transcribed the entire isolated RNA, so it sequenced expressed TCRB transcripts. Using immunoSEQ multiplex PCR, the repertoire was profiled, and TCRdb retains in-frame clones only, with some absent. The sample records about 160,000 clones, roughly 9% being singletons. Each donor gave one heparinised blood draw averaging approximately 120 mL. The authors obtained over 98% purity in all sorted populations.

The specimen was central memory CD4+ T cells from blood. This chain connects TRBV27 to TRBJ2-3; D gene unclear. The sequence was obtained from a young woman with type 1 diabetes. CDR3 nucleotides: TGTGCCAGCAGTTTAGTGCGTCATACAGATACGCAGTATTTT. Translation gives CASSLVRHTDTQYF.